The entry below gives a single T cell receptor (beta chain) sequence along with its context. This record belongs to a study of T cells after posttransplantation cyclophosphamide. The data were produced by immunoSEQ multiplex PCR, yet TCRdb's version contains in-frame clones alone and is incomplete. The sample yields around 17,000 clones, around 91% seen once. CDR1 is SGHTA and CDR2 is FQGTGA in the germline V gene. This CDR3 is built from 16 residues. The V gene end was trimmed by 5 bases and the J gene end by 7 bases; junction bases not matched to a gene: 12. A marrow graft followed busulfan-fludarabine conditioning, with cyclophosphamide on days +3 and +4.

The sample in question was CD4+ T cells sorted from blood, obtained after allogeneic stem cell transplant with posttransplant cyclophosphamide. The origin of this receptor is a male patient in his sixties or seventies who received an allogeneic stem cell transplant from a related donor and was CMV-positive. These T cells may partly come from the graft donor. The V gene is TRBV7-3, the J gene TRBJ2-2; TRBD1 agrees at 8 bases. In DNA form, the CDR3 reads TGTGCCAGCAGCCGACGACAGGGGAGGTCGGGCGGGGAGCTGTTTTTT. Protein: CASSRRQGRSGGELFF.